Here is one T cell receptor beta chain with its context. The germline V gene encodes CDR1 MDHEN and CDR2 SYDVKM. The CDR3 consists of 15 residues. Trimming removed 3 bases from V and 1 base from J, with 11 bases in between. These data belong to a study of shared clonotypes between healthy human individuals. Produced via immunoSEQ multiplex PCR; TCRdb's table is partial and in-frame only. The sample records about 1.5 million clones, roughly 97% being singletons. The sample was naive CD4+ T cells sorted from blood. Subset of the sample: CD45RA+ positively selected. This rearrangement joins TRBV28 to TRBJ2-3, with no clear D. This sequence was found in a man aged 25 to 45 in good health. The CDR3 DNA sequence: TGTGCCAGCAGTTTTAACTTTGGGGGCACAGATACGCAGTATTTT. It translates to CASSFNFGGTDTQYF. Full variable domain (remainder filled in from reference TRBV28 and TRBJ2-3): DVKVTQSSRYLVKRTGEKVFLECVQDMDHENMFWYRQDPGLGLRLIYFSYDVKMKEKGDIPEGYSVSREKKERFSLILESASTNQTSMYLCASSFNFGGTDTQYFGPGTRLTVL.